This TCR beta chain was sequenced during a study of blood T cell repertoires in COVID-19. Study background: Samples taken during acute and convalescent COVID-19 were collected in the United States, Italy and Spain. From T cells, B-cell-depleted T cells, or PBMCs came the material, which was cDNA or gDNA.

In the source study's methods: Nucleated cell counts were estimated from reference gene primer amplification. Assay used: immunoSEQ multiplex PCR; TCRdb lists only in-frame clones, some missing. The V and J calls and clone size were taken over from that table, and D and trimming were inferred from the DNA. The sample records approximately 97,000 clones, 84% being singletons. CDR3 length: 16 amino acids. The V gene end was trimmed by 3 bases and the J gene end by 3 bases; junction bases not matched to a gene: 8. Germline-derived CDR1 and CDR2 are SEHNR and FQNEAQ (reference sequence). This receptor was identified in a human donor in a cohort sampled during active COVID-19. The V gene is TRBV7-9, the J gene TRBJ2-1; 7 positions agree with TRBD1. Source material: peripheral blood. For the CDR3, the DNA is TGTGCCAGCAGCTTGGCTGGGACAGCCGACTACAATGAGCAGTTCTTC. Its translation is CASSLAGTADYNEQFF.